Shown below are 3 T cell receptor beta chains from a single sample sequenced in a study of cytomegalovirus exposure and HLA in healthy donors. Amplification used 60 Vbeta primers and 13 Jbeta primers. Clones were sequenced by immunoSEQ multiplex PCR, and TCRdb holds only the in-frame ones, with some missing. The listing contains 90,000 to 150,000 clones. The sequenced sample consisted of PBMCs. Receptors originate from a man between 18 and 29 years old in good health and CMV-seronegative.

The chain has TRBV5-4 and TRBJ1-1; no firm D call. Germline CDR1 and CDR2: SGHNT and YYREEE (reference sequence). V lost 3 bases, J lost 1 base, and 13 bases lay in between. The CDR3 spans 15 residues. This CDR3 is CASSSQERRNTEAFF. CDR3 DNA sequence: TGTGCCAGCAGCTCCCAGGAACGCCGGAACACTGAAGCTTTCTTT.

The chain uses TRBV28 and TRBJ1-3, with TRBD1 as a possible D gene (5 bases). The CDR3 loop spans 14 amino acids. V was pared by 2 bases and J by 2 bases, with 7 bases between. CDR1 is MDHEN, CDR2 SYDVKM, per germline. This CDR3 reads CASSLPGTGNTIYF. DNA of the CDR3: TGTGCCAGCAGTTTACCAGGGACTGGAAACACCATATATTTT.

This chain joins TRBV19 and TRBJ1-2; maybe TRBD1 (5 bases). Per germline, CDR1 LNHDA and CDR2 SQIVND (reference sequence). The CDR3 covers 14 residues. Trimming took 10 bases from V and 5 from J, leaving 20 bases between them. CDR3 residues: CATKQDGTRYGYTF. CDR3 bases: TGTGCCACCAAACAGGACGGAACCCGATATGGCTACACCTTC.